These 30 T cell receptor beta chains came from one sample sequenced in a study of blood T cell repertoires in COVID-19 (dated by TCRdb to 2020 to 2022). Libraries were built with the immunoSEQ multiplex PCR assay. As stored in TCRdb, this immuneACCESS dataset retains in-frame rearrangements with V and J assigned. A fraction of the clones does not appear; measured against another copy, unresolved V genes explain less than half of the discrepancy, and the remainder lacks a known reason. A total of some 50,000 clones appear in this sample, approximately 90% of them only once. The ten largest clones take up approximately 6% of the sample. The material sequenced was peripheral blood. These receptors originate from a man aged 40-55 years with acute or convalescent COVID-19.

The chain employs TRBV7-2 and TRBJ1-1; TRBD1 might be the D (6 bases). This CDR3 contains 15 residues. Germline-derived CDR1 and CDR2 are SGHTA and FQGNSA. Trimming took off 1 base at V and 0 bases at J, with 9 bases between the two ends. The CDR3 spells CASSLDGGLNTEAFF. Written as DNA, the CDR3 is TGTGCCAGCAGCTTAGATGGGGGCTTGAACACTGAAGCTTTCTTT.

The chain links TRBV5-1 to TRBJ1-1, with 7 nucleotides matching TRBD1. The germline V gene encodes CDR1 SGHRS and CDR2 YFSETQ. The J segment lost 5 bases and the V segment lost 0 bases, leaving 4 bases of the junction unmatched. The CDR3 runs 14 residues. Written as DNA, the CDR3 is TGCGCCAGCAGCTTGGATCGCAGGGGGACTGAAGCTTTCTTT. This translates into CASSLDRRGTEAFF.

The rearrangement uses TRBV24-1 and TRBJ1-2; TRBD1 might be the D (6 bases). V was clipped by 1 base and J by 7 bases, with 9 bases between them. The CDR3 contains 13 residues. Germline CDR1 and CDR2: KGHDR and SFDVKD. This CDR3 is CATSDFAGVGYTF. CDR3 in DNA: TGTGCCACCAGTGATTTCGCAGGGGTTGGCTACACCTTC.

This rearrangement joins TRBV27 to TRBJ1-2, with TRBD1 matching 9 bases. The CDR3 is 15 residues long. V shed 6 bases, J shed 8 bases, and the junction held 13 bases outside the gene matches. Germline-derived CDR1 and CDR2 are MNHEY and SMNVEV (reference sequence). The DNA of the CDR3 is TGTGCCAGCAGCTCAGGACAGGGGTACTATGGAGGCTACACCTTC. Protein product: CASSSGQGYYGGYTF.

V gene TRBV19 combines with J gene TRBJ2-1, with TRBD2 matching 8 bases. The CDR3 runs 15 residues. V lost 3 bases to trimming and J lost 4 bases; unmatched junction nucleotides: 5. Per the germline V gene, CDR1 is LNHDA and CDR2 is SQIVND (reference sequence). CDR3 DNA: TGTGCCAGTAGTATCGTGACTAGCGCTTACAATGAGCAGTTCTTC. It encodes CASSIVTSAYNEQFF.

In this sample, this clone turned up once. The chain is built from TRBV10-3 and TRBJ2-1; D perhaps matches TRBD1 (6 bases). The CDR3 covers 15 residues. V gave up 2 bases and J gave up 2 bases, with 10 bases separating them. Germline assignment: CDR1 ENHRY and CDR2 SYGVKD. CDR3 region: CAISEDRSPYNEQFF. The DNA of the CDR3 is TGTGCCATCAGTGAGGACAGGTCACCCTACAATGAGCAGTTCTTC.

The chain joins TRBV6-6 to TRBJ1-2; 7 bases align to TRBD1. CDR1 and CDR2 (germline): MNHNY, SVGAGI (reference sequence). J was trimmed by 8 bases and V by 6 bases; bases with no gene match: 15. This CDR3 has 15 residues. The CDR3 here is CASRPTDRDSSGYTF. As DNA, the CDR3 is TGTGCCAGCAGACCGACTGACAGGGACTCGTCCGGCTACACCTTC.

The V call is TRBV19, the J call TRBJ2-7; the D gene is possibly TRBD2 (6 bases). CDR3 length equals 13 residues. Trimming took off 5 bases at V and 6 bases at J, with 14 bases between the two ends. CDR1 LNHDA and CDR2 SQIVND come from the germline V gene (reference sequence). CDR3 nucleotides: TGTGCCAGTAGTGGCAGGGAGGTCGGCGAGCAGTACTTC. Translated, it gives CASSGREVGEQYF.

The CDR3 reads CASSLSGRDEQYF. The CDR3 DNA is TGTGCCAGCAGCCTTTCAGGGAGGGACGAGCAGTACTTC. The chain links TRBV3-1 (or the pseudogene TRBV3-2) to TRBJ2-7, with TRBD2 matching over 7 bases. There are 13 residues in the CDR3. Trimming took 4 bases from V and 5 from J; bases not matched to a gene: 5. Germline CDR1 LGHDT, CDR2 YNNKEL (reference sequence).

This sequence joins TRBV5-1 and TRBJ1-1, with 9 bases that match TRBD1. The CDR3 runs 15 residues. Germline assignment: CDR1 SGHRS and CDR2 YFSETQ. J was trimmed by 3 bases and V by 4 bases; bases with no gene match: 7. CDR3 nucleotide sequence: TGCGCCAGCAGCCCGGACAGGGGATGGGACACTGAAGCTTTCTTT. Amino acid sequence: CASSPDRGWDTEAFF. The full variable domain, in which reference TRBV5-1 and TRBJ1-1 provide the parts outside the CDR3, is KAGVTQTPRYLIKTRGQQVTLSCSPISGHRSVSWYQQTPGQGLQFLFEYFSETQRNKGNFPGRFSGRQFSNSRSEMNVSTLELGDSALYLCASSPDRGWDTEAFFGQGTRLTVV.

This chain connects TRBV18 to TRBJ2-3, with 8 nucleotides matching TRBD1. J lost 2 bases, V lost 5 bases, and 6 bases had no gene match. The CDR3 sequence is 15 residues long. Germline V gene lookup returns CDR1 KGHSH and CDR2 LQKENI. This CDR3 is CASSTNRGNTDTQYF. CDR3 DNA sequence: TGTGCCAGCTCAACTAACAGGGGGAACACAGATACGCAGTATTTT.

The V gene is TRBV5-4, the J gene TRBJ2-5, with 8 positions matching TRBD2. Germline CDR1 and CDR2: SGHNT and YYREEE (reference sequence). This CDR3 has 17 residues. Unmatched junction bases numbered 11, after V lost 4 bases and J lost 0 bases. The CDR3 nucleotides are TGTGCCAGCAGCCCCCTACCGAGCGGGAGTAACCAAGAGACCCAGTACTTC. Translating it yields CASSPLPSGSNQETQYF.

This chain joins TRBV18 and TRBJ1-1; D uncertain. CDR1 is KGHSH and CDR2 is LQKENI in the germline V gene. Trimming left V 3 bases short and J 8 bases short, with 19 bases between. CDR3 length equals 15 residues. The DNA of the CDR3 is TGTGCCAGCTCACCCCCGGGAATTGATACTGGGGAAGCTTTCTTT. Translating gives CASSPPGIDTGEAFF.

The chain links TRBV30 to TRBJ1-4; TRBD1 agrees at 8 bases. This CDR3 contains 14 residues. The V gene end was trimmed by 1 base and the J gene end by 8 bases; junction bases not matched to a gene: 6. Germline V gene lookup returns CDR1 GTSNPN and CDR2 SVGIG (reference sequence). The chain's CDR3 is CAWSGHRGREKLFF. The CDR3 DNA sequence: TGTGCCTGGAGTGGTCACAGGGGGAGGGAAAAACTGTTTTTT.

The chain recombines TRBV2 with TRBJ2-3, with 8 positions matching TRBD2. Germline assignment: CDR1 SNHLY and CDR2 FYNNEI. J lost 2 bases, V lost 6 bases, and 7 bases had no gene match. The CDR3 has 15 amino acids. CDR3 residues: CASRDPGGVTDTQYF. The CDR3 DNA reads as TGTGCCAGCAGAGACCCCGGGGGGGTCACAGATACGCAGTATTTT.

The chain is built from TRBV2 and TRBJ2-2; 8 positions match TRBD1. The ends lost 6 bases at V and 5 bases at J; junction bases unmatched: 8. The CDR3 has 15 amino acids. Germline-derived CDR1 and CDR2 are SNHLY and FYNNEI. DNA of the CDR3: TGTGCCAGCAGAGCAGACAGGGGCGGGACCGGGGAGCTGTTTTTT. Translating gives CASRADRGGTGELFF.

CDR3 in amino acids: CASSLVGLEGGVYGYTF. The CDR3 DNA reads as TGTGCCAGCAGCTTAGTGGGCCTCGAGGGCGGAGTATATGGCTACACCTTC. This rearrangement joins TRBV11-3 to TRBJ1-2; D is unclear. CDR1 and CDR2 (germline): SGHNT, YENEEA. The V end was cut by 1 base, the J end by 5 bases, with 20 bases between. CDR3 length: 17 residues.

Here the CDR3 reads CASSYFTSGRETQYF. In nucleotides, the CDR3 is TGTGCCAGCAGCTACTTCACTAGCGGGAGAGAGACCCAGTACTTC. The chain couples TRBV5-6 to TRBJ2-5; TRBD2 aligns across 11 bases. Germline CDR1 is SGHDT and CDR2 is YYEEEE. The ends lost 3 bases at V and 4 bases at J; junction bases unmatched: 5. The CDR3 spans 15 residues.

This chain connects TRBV6-6 to TRBJ1-2; D gene unclear. V was clipped by 7 bases and J by 1 base, with 13 bases between them. The CDR3 is made up of 14 amino acids. Germline CDR1 and CDR2: MNHNY and SVGAGI (reference sequence). In nucleotides, the CDR3 is TGTGCCAGCATTCCCTCGACAAGTAACTATGGCTACACCTTC. Its translation: CASIPSTSNYGYTF.

The J gene is TRBJ2-3, the V gene TRBV9, with D maybe TRBD1 (7 bases). This CDR3 has 15 amino acids. Germline V gene sequence: CDR1 SGDLS, CDR2 YYNGEE. Trimming shortened V by 1 base and J by 4 bases, and 13 bases separated the two germline ends. CDR3 region: CASSVSGGIPDTQYF. DNA of the CDR3: TGTGCCAGCAGCGTATCAGGGGGGATCCCAGATACGCAGTATTTT. Looking up the rest from reference TRBV9 and TRBJ2-3 gives the full variable domain: DSGVTQTPKHLITATGQRVTLRCSPRSGDLSVYWYQQSLDQGLQFLIQYYNGEERAKGNILERFSAQQFPDLHSELNLSSLELGDSALYFCASSVSGGIPDTQYFGPGTRLTVL.

This clone was observed once. The chain recombines TRBV27 with TRBJ1-5; D not resolved. This CDR3 spans 14 amino acids. Looked up from germline, CDR1 is MNHEY and CDR2 is SMNVEV (reference sequence). Trimming removed 2 bases from V and 0 bases from J, with 5 bases in between. The CDR3 sequence is CASSLTGSNQPQHF. The CDR3 region has the DNA TGTGCCAGCAGTTTAACTGGTAGCAATCAGCCCCAGCATTTT.

The chain couples TRBV12-5 to TRBJ2-1; 13 positions agree with TRBD2. The germline gives CDR1 LGHNT, CDR2 FRNRAP. V gave up 4 bases and J gave up 7 bases; unmatched junction bases: 10. The CDR3 consists of 17 residues. The CDR3 DNA sequence: TGTGCTAGTGGTTCGGGACTAGCGGGACGGCTCTTTAATGAGCAGTTCTTC. Its protein is CASGSGLAGRLFNEQFF. The whole variable domain, filled in from reference TRBV12-5 and TRBJ2-1, reads DARVTQTPRHKVTEMGQEVTMRCQPILGHNTVFWYRQTMMQGLELLAYFRNRAPLDDSGMPKDRFSAEMPDATLATLKIQPSEPRDSAVYFCASGSGLAGRLFNEQFFGPGTRLTVL.

The chain is built from TRBV10-1 and TRBJ2-2, with 12 bases matching TRBD2. Unmatched junction bases numbered 6, after V lost 6 bases and J lost 7 bases. Germline V CDR1 and CDR2: WNHNN, SYGVQD (reference sequence). The CDR3 runs to 15 residues. The chain's CDR3 is CASRRTSGIIGELFF. CDR3 sequence (DNA): TGCGCCAGCAGGCGGACTAGCGGGATCATCGGGGAGCTGTTTTTT.

The CDR3 DNA follows: TGTGCCAGCAGTCCCCGGACAGGGGGAAACACCATATATTTT. Encoded protein: CASSPRTGGNTIYF. V usage is TRBV27 and J usage is TRBJ1-3; 8 bases are shared with TRBD1. The germline CDR1 and CDR2 sequences are MNHEY and SMNVEV (reference sequence). The CDR3 extends over 14 amino acids. The junction had 4 bases not matched to a gene; V was cut back by 5 bases and J by 4 bases.

The chain uses TRBV7-8 and TRBJ2-7; D possibly corresponds to TRBD2 (6 bases). Trimming removed 4 bases from V and 6 bases from J, with 22 bases in between. Germline V gene data show CDR1 as SGHVS and CDR2 as FQNEAQ. This CDR3 contains 16 residues. The CDR3 region is CASSSYRLPGRSEQYF. The CDR3 bases are TGTGCCAGCAGCTCCTACCGATTACCCGGGAGAAGCGAGCAGTACTTC.

The gene calls are TRBV10-3 and TRBJ2-1, with 14 bases identical to TRBD2. The CDR3 totals 14 residues. Germline CDR1 reads ENHRY; CDR2 reads SYGVKD. With V trimmed by 8 bases and J by 6 bases, 3 bases remained unmatched. The CDR3 here is CAIGGLAGVNEQFF. Written as DNA, the CDR3 is TGTGCCATCGGGGGACTAGCGGGAGTCAATGAGCAGTTCTTC.

The V gene is TRBV2, the J gene TRBJ2-1, with D uncertain. The CDR3 is 16 residues long. Germline values: CDR1 SNHLY, CDR2 FYNNEI. V was pared by 2 bases and J by 1 base, with 12 bases between. The CDR3, as DNA: TGTGCCAGCAGTGAAAGAGGTCCCGAGTCCTACAATGAGCAGTTCTTC. Its translation is CASSERGPESYNEQFF.

This chain connects TRBV30 to TRBJ1-1, with 7 bases aligning to TRBD1. V shed 3 bases and J 3 bases; nucleotides not matched to a gene: 4. The germline V gene encodes CDR1 GTSNPN and CDR2 SVGIG (reference sequence). The CDR3 runs to 13 residues. The DNA of the CDR3 is TGTGCCTGGAGCGCCACAGGGGACACTGAAGCTTTCTTT. Its protein product is CAWSATGDTEAFF.

The J gene is TRBJ2-7, the V gene TRBV18; 13 bases match TRBD2. The CDR3 contains 16 residues. The germline V gene encodes CDR1 KGHSH and CDR2 LQKENI. Trimming took 4 bases from V and 4 from J; bases not matched to a gene: 7. The CDR3 protein is CASSLKLAGGFYEQYF. CDR3 DNA sequence: TGTGCCAGCTCACTCAAACTAGCGGGAGGGTTTTACGAGCAGTACTTC.

The rearrangement links TRBV11-2 to TRBJ2-1; perhaps TRBD1 as D (5 bases). The CDR3 spans 15 residues. The ends were cut back, 0 bases at V and 1 base at J, with 7 bases in the middle. Germline V gene sequence: CDR1 SGHAT, CDR2 FQNNGV. In DNA form, the CDR3 reads TGTGCCAGCAGCTTAGACAGGGCGTCCTACAATGAGCAGTTCTTC. Translating gives CASSLDRASYNEQFF.